The 7 T cell receptor beta chains listed next were all sequenced from one sample in a study of beta chain features in type 1 diabetes. As every portion of the isolated RNA was reverse transcribed, the sequencing read expressed TCRB transcripts. Sequenced by immunoSEQ multiplex PCR; TCRdb stores in-frame clones only, minus some. The sample lists about 19,000 clones; 40% to 60% were seen once. Sequencing input: stem cell memory CD4+ T cells from blood. The receptors stem from a man aged 18-30 years in good health.

The V call is TRBV28, the J call TRBJ2-7; TRBD1 aligns across 8 bases. The CDR3 has 16 amino acids. J gave up 2 bases and V 3 bases, and 9 bases lay outside the gene matches. From germline, CDR1 is MDHEN and CDR2 SYDVKM. This CDR3 reads CASSFWWGQAAYEQYF. CDR3 DNA sequence: TGTGCCAGCAGTTTCTGGTGGGGACAGGCCGCCTACGAGCAGTACTTC.

The V and J genes are TRBV29-1 and TRBJ2-5; a possible D gene is TRBD1 (6 bases). Germline V gene lookup returns CDR1 SQVTM and CDR2 ANQGSEA. The CDR3 runs to 14 residues. V was clipped by 3 bases and J by 5 bases, with 16 bases between them. Here the CDR3 reads CSVEYGGRGETQYF. The CDR3 DNA reads as TGCAGCGTTGAGTATGGGGGAAGGGGGGAGACCCAGTACTTC.

This chain connects TRBV7-2 to TRBJ2-2; no definite D call. The V and J ends lost 4 bases and 7 bases respectively, with 10 bases between them. The germline V gene has CDR1 SGHTA and CDR2 FQGNSA. The CDR3 totals 13 residues. Here the CDR3 reads CASSSQDLGELFF. The CDR3 bases are TGTGCCAGCAGCTCCCAGGATCTCGGGGAGCTGTTTTTT.

The rearrangement links TRBV28 to TRBJ2-3, with TRBD2 matching over 10 bases. In germline, CDR1 is MDHEN, CDR2 SYDVKM. Trimming took 3 bases from V and 3 from J; bases not matched to a gene: 12. This CDR3 has 18 amino acids. CDR3 coding DNA: TGTGCCAGCAGTTTCCCTCCAATTACTAGCGGGAAGACAGATACGCAGTATTTT. Translation gives CASSFPPITSGKTDTQYF.

V and J are TRBV2 and TRBJ2-6, with 8 positions matching TRBD1. V lost 6 bases, J lost 3 bases, and 7 bases stayed unmatched. The CDR3 extends over 16 amino acids. Looked up from germline, CDR1 is SNHLY and CDR2 is FYNNEI. CDR3 region: CASRIGQGYGANVLTF. The CDR3, as DNA: TGTGCCAGCAGGATCGGACAGGGCTATGGGGCCAACGTCCTGACTTTC.

This chain uses TRBV4-1 with TRBJ1-3; 9 bases fit TRBD1. Germline-derived CDR1 and CDR2 are MGHRA and YSYEKL. This CDR3 spans 19 amino acids. The J segment lost 1 base and the V segment lost 0 bases, leaving 10 bases of the junction unmatched. CDR3 bases: TGCGCCAGCAGCCAAGATCGAAGGGGACAGGGCCTTTCTGGAAACACCATATATTTT. Protein product: CASSQDRRGQGLSGNTIYF.

The chain employs TRBV15 and TRBJ2-5; TRBD1 matches 11 bases. The germline gives CDR1 LNHNV, CDR2 YYDKDF (reference sequence). CDR3 length: 15 residues. V shed 5 bases and J 4 bases; nucleotides not matched to a gene: 6. The CDR3 DNA sequence: TGTGCCACCAGCTTAAGGACAGGGGGCCGAGAGACCCAGTACTTC. Protein: CATSLRTGGRETQYF.